A selection of T cell receptor beta chains follows, all from one sample in a study of OX40 agonist ivuxolimab in advanced cancers. Here immunoSEQ multiplex PCR was the method, and the copy in TCRdb shows in-frame clones only, minus some. The data contain 50,000 or so clones, around 80% of them singletons. Sequencing was performed on CD4+ or CD8+ T cells sorted from blood, taken in a trial of the OX40 agonist ivuxolimab. The receptors stem from an adult with an advanced solid tumor such as melanoma, head and neck, liver or kidney cancer. Each CDR3 is given with its conserved first and last residue. Each record gives: J gene, V gene, CDR3 protein.

>TRBJ2-1|TRBV28
CASSLPGGQSYNEQFF
>TRBJ2-1|TRBV6-6
CASSYSWGNDGNEQFF
>TRBJ1-3|TRBV6-5
CASSPGGSGNTIYF
>TRBJ1-1|TRBV7-2
CASSRNRGSRAFF
>TRBJ2-5|TRBV5-4
CASSGAGGPQETQYF
>TRBJ2-5|TRBV5-6
CASSPGGQETQYF
>TRBJ1-2|TRBV13
CASSSNYGYTF
>TRBJ1-1|TRBV2
CASKQGIEAFF
>TRBJ2-5|TRBV7-9
CASSSLLGQRYQETQYF
>TRBJ1-2|TRBV6-1
CASSDAGENYGYTF
>TRBJ2-5|TRBV7-6
CASSLANVGRETQYF
>TRBJ1-4|TRBV28
CASSFVQGAGEKLFF
>TRBJ2-5|TRBV7-2
CASSPRTIRETQYF
>TRBJ2-2|TRBV6-6
CASSYSGGFGELFF
>TRBJ2-5|TRBV5-1
CASSRTEQETQYF
>TRBJ2-3|TRBV11-3
CASSLGLAGGTSTDTQYF
>TRBJ2-2|TRBV7-9
CASFGVTVGELFF
>TRBJ2-3|TRBV11-2
CASSLLQELDTQYF
>TRBJ2-1|TRBV7-3
CASSLGDRDNNEQFF
>TRBJ2-7|TRBV11-2
CASSHPTGKQYF
>TRBJ1-1|TRBV5-1
CASSSRTEAFF
>TRBJ1-2|TRBV2
CASSAFGPGAYGYTF
>TRBJ2-6|TRBV27
CASSLSTRSALSGANVLTF
>TRBJ1-3|TRBV9
CASSGPQLAGNTIYF
>TRBJ2-2|TRBV19
CASTGRTTGELFF
>TRBJ1-2|TRBV29-1
CSVLTNGTPDGYTF